This T cell receptor (beta chain) came from a study of human T cells and chemical hapten exposure. Study-level background: Small pooled library volume differences mainly caused per-sample TCR yield variation.

Total RNA was extracted from unfractionated whole blood. Unique molecular identifiers were attached to individual cDNA molecules during library preparation. In the original analysis: A per-sample median of roughly 96,000 TCRs was observed, with counts ranging from about 20,000 to 750,000. TCRdb itself ran the 5' RACE reads through MiXCR, one entry per CDR3 protein. These V and J calls derive from TCRdb rather than the authors' analysis. The sample yields 110,000 or so distinct CDR3 sequences, 15% to 20% seen once. The germline V gene has CDR1 MNHEY and CDR2 SMNVEV (reference sequence). The length of the CDR3 is 15 residues. The V and J ends lost 3 bases and 7 bases, in that order; junction bases with no gene match: 7. In the case of this clonotype: What it recognizes is unknown.

General study results and limits: There was no change with DPC sensitization in TCRs above 1 in 1000 frequency.

The chain is built from TRBV27 and TRBJ2-1; 9 bases match TRBD2. This TCR was sampled from a human donor in good health. The DNA for the CDR3 is TGTGCCAGCAGTTTCTTAGCGGGAGTGCGGAATGAGCAGTTCTTC. It specifies CASSFLAGVRNEQFF.